The rows below give T cell receptor beta chains drawn from one sample of a study of blood T cells in healthy people across ages. TCRdb fed the 5' RACE reads into MiXCR, producing one record per CDR3 protein. Counted here are around 1,000,000 distinct CDR3 sequences, approximately 25% occurring once; the ten biggest clones make up around 0.75%. The sample was also reused in another study, on T cells of mothers and their children.

The material sequenced was blood. The receptors were gathered from a girl aged 2-15 years in good health. CDR3s leave out the opening cysteine and the closing phenylalanine or tryptophan. The order of the fields is J gene, V gene, CDR3 protein.

.	TRBV19	ASSYGPNEQF
TRBJ2-2	TRBV7-9	ASSQAGGATGELF
TRBJ1-4	TRBV6-6	ASKKARLVAEKLF
TRBJ2-3	TRBV12-3/TRBV12-4	ASSTSQGEWPEDTQY
TRBJ1-6	TRBV20-1	SAVDSGVGNSPLH
TRBJ1-2	TRBV29-1	SVEEGGDGYT
TRBJ1-1	TRBV7-3	ASSLHRDGTEAF
.	TRBV11-2	ASSRETGLAGDEQF
TRBJ2-5	TRBV6-2/TRBV6-3	ASSINWLAGRETQY
TRBJ1-5	TRBV20-1	SALRQGVDQPQH
TRBJ2-7	TRBV2	ATKDRTSYEQY
TRBJ2-3	TRBV20-1	SARATSGELDTQY
TRBJ2-7	TRBV15	ATSRAPNRGGLEQY
TRBJ1-2	TRBV5-1	ASRSGHEGFYGYT
TRBJ1-2	TRBV5-4	ASSDRDRGNDGYT
TRBJ2-7	TRBV7-2	ASSLLRQAHYEQY
TRBJ2-1	TRBV29-1	SVEILGVGSYNEQF
TRBJ1-1	TRBV4-3	ASSQERFAMNTEAF
TRBJ2-1	TRBV6-5	ASSYGSGYNEQF
TRBJ1-2	TRBV28	ASENLGEYGYT
TRBJ2-7	TRBV25-1	ASTLAGGNEQY
TRBJ1-1	TRBV20-1	SARDPYESEAF
TRBJ2-3	TRBV7-9	ASRPTGTGITDTQY